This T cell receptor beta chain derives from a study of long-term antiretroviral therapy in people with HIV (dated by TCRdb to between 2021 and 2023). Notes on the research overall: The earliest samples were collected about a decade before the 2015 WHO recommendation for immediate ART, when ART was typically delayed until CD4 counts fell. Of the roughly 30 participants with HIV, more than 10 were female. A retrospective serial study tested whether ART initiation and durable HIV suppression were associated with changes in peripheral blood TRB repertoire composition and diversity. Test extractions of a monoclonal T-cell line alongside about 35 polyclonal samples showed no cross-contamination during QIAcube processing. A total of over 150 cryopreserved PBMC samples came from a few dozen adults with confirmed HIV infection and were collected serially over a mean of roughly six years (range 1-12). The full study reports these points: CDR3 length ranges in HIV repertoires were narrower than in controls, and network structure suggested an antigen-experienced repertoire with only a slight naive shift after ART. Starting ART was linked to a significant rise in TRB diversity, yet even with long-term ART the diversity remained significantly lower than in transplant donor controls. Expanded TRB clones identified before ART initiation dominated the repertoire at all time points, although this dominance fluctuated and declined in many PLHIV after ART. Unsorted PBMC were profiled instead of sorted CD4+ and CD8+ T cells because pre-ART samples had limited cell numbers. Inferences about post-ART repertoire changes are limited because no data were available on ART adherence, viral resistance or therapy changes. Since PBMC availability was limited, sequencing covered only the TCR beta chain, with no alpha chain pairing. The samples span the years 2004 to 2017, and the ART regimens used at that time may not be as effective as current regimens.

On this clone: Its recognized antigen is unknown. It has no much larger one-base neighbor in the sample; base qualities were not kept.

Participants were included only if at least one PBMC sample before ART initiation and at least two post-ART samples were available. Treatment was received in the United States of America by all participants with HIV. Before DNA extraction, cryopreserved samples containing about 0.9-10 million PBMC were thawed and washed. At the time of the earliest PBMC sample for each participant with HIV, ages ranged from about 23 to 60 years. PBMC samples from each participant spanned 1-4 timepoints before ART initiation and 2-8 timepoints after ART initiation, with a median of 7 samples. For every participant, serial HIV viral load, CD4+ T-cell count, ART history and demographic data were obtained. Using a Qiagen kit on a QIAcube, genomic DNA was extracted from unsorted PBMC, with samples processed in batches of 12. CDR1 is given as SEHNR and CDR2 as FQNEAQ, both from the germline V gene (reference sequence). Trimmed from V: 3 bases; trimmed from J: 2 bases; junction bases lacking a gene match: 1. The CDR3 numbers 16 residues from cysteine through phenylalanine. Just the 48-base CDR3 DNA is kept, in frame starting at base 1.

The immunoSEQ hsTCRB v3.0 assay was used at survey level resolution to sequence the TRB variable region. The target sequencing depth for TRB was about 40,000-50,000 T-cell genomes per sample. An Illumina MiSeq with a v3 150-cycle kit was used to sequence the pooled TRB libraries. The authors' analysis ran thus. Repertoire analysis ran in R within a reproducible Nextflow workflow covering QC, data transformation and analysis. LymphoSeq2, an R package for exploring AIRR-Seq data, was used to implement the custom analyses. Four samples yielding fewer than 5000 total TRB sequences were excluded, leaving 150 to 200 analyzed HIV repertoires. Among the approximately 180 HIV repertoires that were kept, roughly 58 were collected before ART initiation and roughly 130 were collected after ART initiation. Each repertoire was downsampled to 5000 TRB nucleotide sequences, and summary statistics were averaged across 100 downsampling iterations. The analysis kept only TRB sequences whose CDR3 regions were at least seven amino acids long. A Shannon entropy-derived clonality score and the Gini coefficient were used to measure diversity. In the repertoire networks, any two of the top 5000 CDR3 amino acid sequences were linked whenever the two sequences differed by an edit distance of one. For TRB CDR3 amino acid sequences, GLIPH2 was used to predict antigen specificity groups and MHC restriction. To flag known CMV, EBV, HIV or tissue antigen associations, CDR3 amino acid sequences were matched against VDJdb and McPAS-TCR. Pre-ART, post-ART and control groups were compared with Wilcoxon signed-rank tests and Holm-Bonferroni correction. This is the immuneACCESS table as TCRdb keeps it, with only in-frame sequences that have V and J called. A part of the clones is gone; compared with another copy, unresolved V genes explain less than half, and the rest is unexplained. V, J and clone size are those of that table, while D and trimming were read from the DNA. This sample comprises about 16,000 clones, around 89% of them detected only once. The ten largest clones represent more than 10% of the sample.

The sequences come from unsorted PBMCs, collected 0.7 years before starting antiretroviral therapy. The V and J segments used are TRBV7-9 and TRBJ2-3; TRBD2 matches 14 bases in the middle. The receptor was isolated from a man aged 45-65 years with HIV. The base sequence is TGTGCCAGCAGCTTGGGACTAGCGGGAGACACAGATACGCAGTATTTT. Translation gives CASSLGLAGDTDTQYF.